This entry is about one T cell receptor beta chain. The data originate from a study of blood T cell repertoires in COVID-19. Turning to the study itself: The origin of the acute and convalescent COVID-19 samples was the United States, Italy and Spain. PBMCs, B-cell-depleted T cells, or T cells were the source of the cDNA or gDNA that made up the material.

This CDR3 has 17 amino acids. With V trimmed by 4 bases and J by 2 bases, 11 bases remained unmatched. The germline CDR1 and CDR2 sequences are PRHDT and FYEKMQ (reference sequence). Authors' processing steps: The assay estimated nucleated cells by amplifying reference gene primers. TCRdb's table, derived via immunoSEQ multiplex PCR, lists solely in-frame clones and lacks some. For V, J and clone size, that table is used; D and trimming come from the DNA. In the table there are roughly 27,000 clones, roughly nine tenths of which are singletons. Sequencing was done on a sample of peripheral blood. The V and J genes are TRBV13 and TRBJ2-3, with 8 bases matching TRBD2. The receptor was derived from a human donor with active COVID-19. The donor label of this sample is uncertain. The CDR3 DNA is TGTGCCAGCAGCTCCCCCTCTAGCGGGTCCTACACAGATACGCAGTATTTT. This translates into CASSSPSSGSYTDTQYF.